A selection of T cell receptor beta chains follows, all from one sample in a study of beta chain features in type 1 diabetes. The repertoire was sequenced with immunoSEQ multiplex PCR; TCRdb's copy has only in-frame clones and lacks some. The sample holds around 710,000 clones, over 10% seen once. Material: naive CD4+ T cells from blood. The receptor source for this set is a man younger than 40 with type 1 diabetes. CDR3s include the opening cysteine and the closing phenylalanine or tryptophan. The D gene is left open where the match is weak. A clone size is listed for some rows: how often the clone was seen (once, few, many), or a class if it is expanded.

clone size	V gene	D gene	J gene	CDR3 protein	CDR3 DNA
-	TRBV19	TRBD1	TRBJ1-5	CASHLETGGHQPQHF	TGTGCCAGTCACCTAGAGACAGGGGGCCATCAGCCCCAGCATTTT
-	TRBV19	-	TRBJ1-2	CASSARAGHGYTF	TGTGCCAGTAGTGCTAGGGCAGGACATGGCTACACCTTC
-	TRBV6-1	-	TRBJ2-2	CASTEFTGELFF	TGTGCCAGCACCGAGTTCACCGGGGAGCTGTTTTTT
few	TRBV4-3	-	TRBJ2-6	CASSQERSSGANVLTF	TGCGCCAGCAGCCAAGAGCGATCCTCTGGGGCCAACGTCCTGACTTTC
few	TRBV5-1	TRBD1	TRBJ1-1	CASSSRTGANTEAFF	TGCGCCAGCAGCTCCCGGACAGGAGCGAACACTGAAGCTTTCTTT
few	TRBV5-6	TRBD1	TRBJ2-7	CASSLLGQGSSYEQYF	TGTGCCAGCAGCTTGCTAGGACAGGGGTCCTCCTACGAGCAGTACTTC
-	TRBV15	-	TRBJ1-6	CATSRAEDSPLHF	TGTGCCACCAGCAGAGCCGAAGATTCACCCCTCCACTTT
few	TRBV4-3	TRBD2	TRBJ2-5	CASSHRLAGGSQEQETQYF	TGCGCCAGCAGCCACAGACTAGCGGGGGGTTCTCAGGAGCAGGAGACCCAGTACTTC
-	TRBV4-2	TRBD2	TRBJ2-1	CASSQDSGGAANEQFF	TGTGCCAGCAGCCAGGATAGCGGGGGGGCTGCCAATGAGCAGTTCTTC
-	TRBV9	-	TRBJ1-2	CASSVGAEANYGYTF	TGTGCCAGCAGCGTAGGGGCGGAGGCTAACTATGGCTACACCTTC
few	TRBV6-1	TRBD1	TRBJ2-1	CASRGQGYNEQFF	TGTGCCAGCAGGGGACAGGGGTACAATGAGCAGTTCTTC
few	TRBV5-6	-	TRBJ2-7	CASSLLQTNSYEQYF	TGTGCCAGCAGCTTGCTACAGACTAACTCCTACGAGCAGTACTTC
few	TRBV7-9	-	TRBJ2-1	CASSPPKGPDNEQFF	TGTGCCAGCAGCCCGCCGAAGGGCCCCGACAATGAGCAGTTCTTC
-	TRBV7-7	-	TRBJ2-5	CASSQTGNRETQYF	TGTGCTAGCAGCCAAACAGGGAACAGAGAGACCCAGTACTTC
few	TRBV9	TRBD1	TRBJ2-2	CASSLETGAPNTGELFF	TGTGCCAGCAGCTTAGAAACAGGGGCCCCGAACACCGGGGAGCTGTTTTTT
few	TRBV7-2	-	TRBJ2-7	CASSYTEVSYEQYF	TGTGCCAGCAGCTATACCGAAGTTTCCTACGAGCAGTACTTC
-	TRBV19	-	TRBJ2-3	CASTRGNRQDTQYF	TGTGCCAGTACCCGCGGGAACAGGCAGGATACGCAGTATTTT
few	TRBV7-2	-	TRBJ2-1	CASSPSRNEQFF	TGTGCCAGCAGCCCTAGTAGGAATGAGCAGTTCTTC
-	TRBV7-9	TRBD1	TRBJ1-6	CASSLQGARSPLHF	TGTGCCAGCAGCTTGCAGGGGGCGCGTTCACCCCTCCACTTT
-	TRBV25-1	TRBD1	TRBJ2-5	CASSGTGGETQYF	TGTGCCAGCAGTGGGACAGGTGGGGAGACCCAGTACTTC
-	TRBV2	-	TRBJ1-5	CASSDRQINQPQHF	TGTGCCAGCAGTGATAGACAGATCAATCAGCCCCAGCATTTT
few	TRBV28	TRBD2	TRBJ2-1	CASNLAGGSYNEQFF	TGTGCCAGCAACCTAGCGGGGGGTTCCTACAATGAGCAGTTCTTC
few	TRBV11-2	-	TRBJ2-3	CASSPRAFSTDTQYF	TGTGCCAGCAGTCCGCGGGCATTTAGCACAGATACGCAGTATTTT
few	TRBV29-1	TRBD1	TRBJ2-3	CSVEGDRVGTDTQYF	TGCAGCGTTGAGGGAGACAGGGTAGGCACAGATACGCAGTATTTT
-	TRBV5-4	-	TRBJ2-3	CASSLEPSTDTQYF	TGTGCCAGCAGCTTAGAGCCGAGCACAGATACGCAGTATTTT
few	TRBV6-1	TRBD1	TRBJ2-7	CASSANYRQGQTYEQYF	TGTGCCAGCAGTGCGAATTACCGACAGGGGCAGACCTACGAGCAGTACTTC
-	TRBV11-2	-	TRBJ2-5	CASSPRPGRETQYF	TGTGCCAGCAGCCCACGGCCGGGGCGGGAGACCCAGTACTTC
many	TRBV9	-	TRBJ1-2	CASSAALSDGYTF	TGTGCCAGCAGCGCGGCGCTCTCGGATGGCTACACCTTC